A single sample gave rise to the 17 T cell receptor beta chains below, sequenced in a study of T cell responses to AZD1222 COVID-19 vaccine. Repertoires were generated with immunoSEQ multiplex PCR, while TCRdb's copy carries only in-frame clones and drops some. The sample includes just over 150,000 clones, approximately 90% of them seen just once. The material sequenced was peripheral blood, taken 28 days after the second AZD1222 dose. Source of these receptors: an adult who received the AZD1222 COVID-19 vaccine.

This chain connects TRBV7-8 to TRBJ1-2, with TRBD1 matching 10 bases. J was trimmed by 4 bases and V by 7 bases; bases with no gene match: 9. Germline V CDR1 and CDR2: SGHVS, FQNEAQ. The CDR3 is 15 residues long. CDR3 bases: TGTGCCAGCACCCGACAGGGGGCCCCCATCTATGGCTACACCTTC. It yields the protein CASTRQGAPIYGYTF.

The CDR3 DNA is TGTGCCAGCAGCCCCGGAAACACCGGGGAGCTGTTTTTT. It specifies CASSPGNTGELFF. The rearrangement links TRBV7-9 to TRBJ2-2; D unclear. The V gene's germline CDR1 is SEHNR and CDR2 FQNEAQ (reference sequence). The V gene lost 5 bases and the J gene lost 2 bases, with 6 bases spanning the gap. The CDR3 totals 13 residues.

V is TRBV6-6 and J is TRBJ2-3; maybe TRBD2 (6 bases). The CDR3 totals 13 residues. CDR1 MNHNY and CDR2 SVGAGI come from the germline V gene (reference sequence). V lost 8 bases, J lost 4 bases, and 13 bases lay in between. The CDR3 DNA sequence: TGTGCCAGCCTGGGGGGAAGGGCAGATACGCAGTATTTT. Its protein product is CASLGGRADTQYF.

The rearrangement links TRBV4-1 to TRBJ1-4; D perhaps matches TRBD1 (6 bases). CDR1 is MGHRA, CDR2 YSYEKL, per germline. The CDR3 runs to 16 residues. Trimming removed 0 bases at V and 3 bases at J, with 11 bases between. CDR3 amino acids: CASSQDQYRANEKLFF. In DNA, the CDR3 is TGCGCCAGCAGCCAAGATCAGTACAGGGCTAATGAAAAACTGTTTTTT.

The genes are TRBV4-1 and TRBJ2-7; 7 positions agree with TRBD1. The CDR3 covers 15 residues. Germline CDR1 and CDR2: MGHRA and YSYEKL. V was pared by 4 bases and J by 1 base, with 7 bases of the junction left unmatched. The CDR3 nucleotides are TGCGCCAGCAGCCTATCGCCGGGACAGTCCTACGAGCAGTACTTC. It yields the protein CASSLSPGQSYEQYF.

The chain recombines TRBV28 with TRBJ1-2; D call uncertain. There are 12 residues in the CDR3. From germline, CDR1 is MDHEN and CDR2 SYDVKM. The V end was cut by 4 bases, the J end by 4 bases, with 7 bases between. CDR3 in DNA: TGTGCCAGCAGTTCAGGTTTCTATGGCTACACCTTC. It specifies CASSSGFYGYTF.

The chain has TRBV13 and TRBJ2-2, with a weak D call TRBD2 (5 bases). This CDR3 is built from 15 residues. Germline V gene data show CDR1 as PRHDT and CDR2 as FYEKMQ (reference sequence). V shed 6 bases and J shed 0 bases, with 11 bases lying between them. The CDR3 protein is CASRGTDSNTGELFF. CDR3 nucleotide sequence: TGTGCCAGCAGGGGAACGGACTCGAACACCGGGGAGCTGTTTTTT.

The chain employs TRBV6-5 and TRBJ1-4, with TRBD1 as a possible D gene (5 bases). This CDR3 has 13 amino acids. Looked up from germline, CDR1 is MNHEY and CDR2 is SVGAGI. Trimming took 11 bases from V and 4 from J, leaving 14 bases between them. CDR3 DNA sequence: TGTGCCGGATCCGGGACGATTAATGAAAAACTGTTTTTT. It specifies CAGSGTINEKLFF.

The chain links TRBV5-1 to TRBJ2-1; 8 bases align to TRBD2. This CDR3 is built from 17 residues. Germline CDR1 SGHRS, CDR2 YFSETQ. V trimming: 0 bases; J trimming: 0 bases; junction bases outside the gene matches: 5. CDR3 sequence: CASSLVSGTSSYNEQFF. In DNA, the CDR3 is TGCGCCAGCAGCTTGGTATCGGGGACTAGCTCCTACAATGAGCAGTTCTTC. Filled out from reference TRBV5-1 and TRBJ2-1, the complete variable domain reads KAGVTQTPRYLIKTRGQQVTLSCSPISGHRSVSWYQQTPGQGLQFLFEYFSETQRNKGNFPGRFSGRQFSNSRSEMNVSTLELGDSALYLCASSLVSGTSSYNEQFFGPGTRLTVL.

The rearrangement uses TRBV3-1 (or the pseudogene TRBV3-2) and TRBJ1-5; possible D gene TRBD1, 5 bases. CDR1 LGHDT and CDR2 YNNKEL come from the germline V gene (reference sequence). The V end lost 1 base, the J end lost 8 bases, and 21 bases lay between the germline ends. The CDR3 has 17 residues. The DNA for the CDR3 is TGTGCCAGCAGCCAAGGGGCAGGGTTTGCCCAGAATAAGCCCCAGCATTTT. As protein: CASSQGAGFAQNKPQHF.

About this clone itself: The same CDR3 also results from other DNA sequences found in this sample. This chain uses TRBV6-5 with TRBJ1-1; no reliable D call. Trimming stripped 2 bases from V and 1 base from J, with 5 bases between. Germline V gene data show CDR1 as MNHEY and CDR2 as SVGAGI. This CDR3 has 13 residues. CDR3 coding DNA: TGTGCCAGCAGTTACCCCGGGAACACTGAAGCTTTCTTT. It yields the protein CASSYPGNTEAFF.

In the case of this clone: Its ends do not fully match the called genes, so a read error is possible. The chain recombines TRBV4-1 with TRBJ2-7; 8 nucleotides line up with TRBD1. There are 16 residues in the CDR3. Germline V lookup: CDR1 MGHRA, CDR2 YSYEKL. In DNA, the CDR3 is TGCGCCAGCAGTCAAGGCTCACAGGGGGTCTCCTACGAGCAGTACTTC. It is translated as CASSQGSQGVSYEQYF.

The chain has TRBV30 and TRBJ1-2, with a possible D match to TRBD1 (5 bases). The CDR3 is made up of 14 amino acids. Germline CDR1 reads GTSNPN; CDR2 reads SVGIG (reference sequence). V was shortened by 1 base and J by 3 bases, with 12 bases between the two germline ends. The DNA for the CDR3 is TGTGCCTGGAGTGCCGCGGGGCGGTACTATGGCTACACCTTC. Protein product: CAWSAAGRYYGYTF.

The chain recombines TRBV20-1 with TRBJ1-2; D is unclear. The CDR3 sequence is 11 residues long. The V end was cut by 2 bases, the J end by 8 bases, with 9 bases between. In germline, CDR1 is DFQATT, CDR2 SNEGSKA (reference sequence). The CDR3 is CSARIWQGYTF. In DNA form, the CDR3 reads TGCAGTGCTAGAATTTGGCAGGGCTACACCTTC.

The rearrangement uses TRBV30 and TRBJ1-2, with 7 bases identical to TRBD1. Germline CDR1 is GTSNPN and CDR2 is SVGIG (reference sequence). Trimming took 7 bases from V and 8 from J; bases not matched to a gene: 10. This CDR3 is built from 12 residues. CDR3 in amino acids: CAFSAGTAGYTF. The DNA of the CDR3 is TGTGCCTTTTCGGCGGGGACAGCAGGCTACACCTTC.

This clone was detected a few times. This chain uses TRBV12-3 or TRBV12-4 with TRBJ2-3; no definite D call. The CDR3 has 13 amino acids. The V end was cut by 2 bases, the J end by 0 bases, with 3 bases between. The CDR3 sequence is CASSLSSTDTQYF. CDR3 DNA sequence: TGTGCCAGCAGTTTATCGAGCACAGATACGCAGTATTTT.

This sequence joins TRBV24-1 and TRBJ2-1; 8 nucleotides align to TRBD2. This CDR3 region has 15 residues. CDR1 KGHDR and CDR2 SFDVKD come from the germline V gene. Unmatched junction bases numbered 5, after V lost 4 bases and J lost 4 bases. CDR3 nucleotide sequence: TGTGCCACCAGTGACAGCGGGAGCTCTTACAATGAGCAGTTCTTC. This gives the protein CATSDSGSSYNEQFF.